Listed here are 7 T cell receptor beta chains from one sample, sequenced in a study of T-cell reconstitution after alpha-beta-depleted transplantation in children (dated by TCRdb to about 2016). Receptor libraries were prepared by PCR. The sample was run on an Illumina HiSeq 2500. TCR library preparation used molecular barcoding, with unique molecular identifiers applied to normalize quantification of the TCRbeta repertoire. The public reads were quality trimmed at Q25 with fastp and then assembled into clones with MiXCR by TCRdb, keeping productive beta chains. Rows are combined by CDR3 protein, so each entry shows the most common genes and DNA. The sample table holds 200,000 to 250,000 distinct CDR3 sequences, of which about a tenth were seen once. The top ten clonotypes cover 28% of the sample. Reading the label with the study, this specimen's treatment or condition is: allogeneic hematopoietic cell transplantation with graft depleted of TCRalphabeta T cells and CD19 B cells.

The starting material was PBMCs, obtained before TCRalphabeta/CD19-depleted stem cell transplant. The receptors were gathered from a child younger than two with acute myeloid leukemia, due to receive a stem cell transplant.

This clonotype was found many times. V usage is TRBV27 and J usage is TRBJ1-5, with TRBD1 as a possible D gene (6 bases). Per the germline V gene, CDR1 is MNHEY and CDR2 is SMNVEV (reference sequence). The CDR3 extends over 14 amino acids. V was clipped by 6 bases and J by 3 bases, with 12 bases between them. The CDR3 is CASSGTGPNQPQHF. The CDR3 DNA reads TGTGCCAGCAGCGGAACAGGGCCCAATCAGCCCCAGCATTTT.

In this sample, this clonotype turned up a few times. This chain joins TRBV2 and TRBJ2-7; 7 bases line up with TRBD2. This CDR3 has 16 residues. Trimming cost V 6 bases and J 3 bases; bases outside gene matches: 14. From germline, CDR1 is SNHLY and CDR2 FYNNEI. CDR3 protein: CASRHLGGKGFYEQYF. CDR3 nucleotide sequence: TGTGCCAGCAGGCACTTGGGGGGGAAGGGATTCTACGAGCAGTACTTC. The whole variable domain, remainder taken from reference TRBV2 and TRBJ2-7, is EPEVTQTPSHQVTQMGQEVILRCVPISNHLYFYWYRQILGQKVEFLVSFYNNEISEKSEIFDDQFSVERPDGSNFTLKIRSTKLEDSAMYFCASRHLGGKGFYEQYFGPGTRLTVT.

There are many counts of this clonotype. This chain's CDR3 is CASRGNWVMNTEAFF. DNA of the CDR3: TGCGCCAGCAGGGGTAATTGGGTCATGAACACTGAAGCTTTCTTT. The rearrangement joins TRBV5-1 to TRBJ1-1; D is ambiguous. The CDR3 has 15 residues. Between the trimmed V and J ends, which lost 5 bases and 0 bases, there was a span of 14 bases. The germline gives CDR1 SGHRS, CDR2 YFSETQ.

A word on this clonotype: A much bigger clone sits one base away, suggesting this may be a read error. The J gene is TRBJ1-1, the V gene TRBV30; no reliable D call. Germline V CDR1 and CDR2: GTSNPN, SVGIG (reference sequence). The CDR3 totals 12 residues. The germline V and J ends were trimmed by 2 bases and 4 bases, with 8 bases remaining between them. The CDR3 region is CAWSSGGTEAFF. CDR3 sequence (DNA): TGTGCCTGGAGTTCGGGCGGCACTGAAGCTTTCTTT.

Remarks on this clonotype: This clone may be a read error of a much larger clone one base away. The chain employs TRBV6-5 and TRBJ2-6, with a possible D match to TRBD2 (6 bases). The V end lost 1 base, the J end lost 11 bases, and 18 bases lay between the germline ends. The CDR3 consists of 16 residues. Germline loops: CDR1 MNHEY, CDR2 SVGAGI. CDR3 sequence reads: CASSYYPGRGNDVLTF. CDR3 bases: TGTGCCAGCAGTTACTATCCTGGGCGGGGAAATGACGTCCTGACTTTC.

This clonotype was recorded many times. The chain is built from TRBV11-2 and TRBJ1-6; 8 nucleotides match TRBD1. CDR1 and CDR2 from the germline V gene are SGHAT and FQNNGV. This CDR3 has 14 amino acids. V shed 4 bases and J 14 bases; nucleotides not matched to a gene: 10. CDR3 nucleotides: TGTGCCAGCAGCTCCGGGACAGGAGGTTTCACCCTCCACTTT. Protein: CASSSGTGGFTLHF.

The table lists this clonotype with many counts. The rearrangement links TRBV2 to TRBJ2-2; D unclear. The CDR3 sequence is 15 residues long. The germline V and J ends were trimmed by 4 bases and 0 bases, with 9 bases remaining between them. CDR1 and CDR2 (germline): SNHLY, FYNNEI. CDR3 DNA: TGTGCCAGCAGTGGGACCACCCCGAACACCGGGGAGCTGTTTTTT. It yields the protein CASSGTTPNTGELFF. Full variable domain (rest looked up from reference TRBV2 and TRBJ2-2): EPEVTQTPSHQVTQMGQEVILRCVPISNHLYFYWYRQILGQKVEFLVSFYNNEISEKSEIFDDQFSVERPDGSNFTLKIRSTKLEDSAMYFCASSGTTPNTGELFFGEGSRLTVL.